The 5 T cell receptor beta chains reported below all come from one sample, sequenced in a study of memory CD4+ T cells and cytomegalovirus serostatus. Single viable CD3+CD4+CD8-CD45RO+ cells were sorted as the memory CD4+ T cells. Generated by immunoSEQ multiplex PCR, the TCRdb table keeps only in-frame clones and is missing some. The table has about 56,000 clones, about 80% seen once. Specimen: memory CD4+ T cells from blood. The receptors originated from an adult in good health and CMV-seronegative.

This rearrangement joins TRBV19 to TRBJ2-6, with D perhaps TRBD1 (6 bases). Looked up from germline, CDR1 is LNHDA and CDR2 is SQIVND (reference sequence). The CDR3 is 12 amino acids. V gave up 11 bases and J gave up 3 bases, with 8 bases separating them. The CDR3 protein is CAGGVGANVLTF. The CDR3 region has the DNA TGTGCCGGGGGCGTTGGGGCCAACGTCCTGACTTTC. Filled out from reference TRBV19 and TRBJ2-6, the complete variable domain reads DGGITQSPKYLFRKEGQNVTLSCEQNLNHDAMYWYRQDPGQGLRLIYYSQIVNDFQKGDIAEGYSVSREKKESFPLTVTSAQKNPTAFYLCAGGVGANVLTFGAGSRLTVL.

V usage is TRBV28 and J usage is TRBJ1-5; the D gene is possibly TRBD1 (5 bases). Germline loops: CDR1 MDHEN, CDR2 SYDVKM. The CDR3 spans 14 residues. Trimming pared 3 bases from V and 7 bases from J, leaving 13 bases between. CDR3 loop: CASSFGGDEQPQHF. The CDR3, as DNA: TGTGCCAGCAGTTTTGGGGGGGATGAACAGCCCCAGCATTTT. Full variable domain (missing parts from reference TRBV28 and TRBJ1-5): DVKVTQSSRYLVKRTGEKVFLECVQDMDHENMFWYRQDPGLGLRLIYFSYDVKMKEKGDIPEGYSVSREKKERFSLILESASTNQTSMYLCASSFGGDEQPQHFGDGTRLSIL.

CDR3 residues: CASSQVVAANTEAFF. The CDR3 nucleotides read TGTGCCAGCAGCCAAGTGGTTGCGGCGAACACTGAAGCTTTCTTT. The V gene is TRBV14, the J gene TRBJ1-1, with D uncertain. V was pared by 1 base and J by 1 base, with 10 bases between. The CDR3 has 15 amino acids. Germline V gene lookup returns CDR1 SGHDN and CDR2 FVKESK.

The chain is built from TRBV15 and TRBJ1-4; a possible D gene is TRBD1 (6 bases). CDR1 and CDR2 (germline): LNHNV, YYDKDF (reference sequence). CDR3 size: 13 residues. With 4 bases removed from V and 8 bases from J, the gap between germline ends came to 11 bases. The CDR3 DNA reads TGTGCCACCAGCAAGGGGGGCGGAGAAAAACTGTTTTTT. Protein: CATSKGGGEKLFF.

The rearrangement uses TRBV5-1 and TRBJ2-7, with 7 nucleotides matching TRBD1. This CDR3 contains 13 residues. CDR1 and CDR2 from the germline V gene are SGHRS and YFSETQ. V dropped 0 bases and J dropped 4; count of bases not matched to a gene: 1. The CDR3 loop is CASSLGGQYEQYF. The CDR3 nucleotides are TGCGCCAGCAGCTTGGGGGGACAGTACGAGCAGTACTTC.